This T cell receptor beta chain appears in the sequencing data of a study of T cells in Graves' hyperthyroidism and ophthalmopathy. Findings of the study overall: The model identified upcoming ophthalmopathy a median approximately six months ahead of onset.

The junction had 2 bases not matched to a gene; V was cut back by 3 bases and J by 1 base. Germline CDR1 and CDR2: GTSNPN and SVGIG (reference sequence). The CDR3 is made up of 14 amino acids. Amplification yielded TCR beta CDR3 regions, with RNA transcripts as the source. First-round RT-PCR with HTBI primers amplified the TCR CDR3 region. MiXCR was run by TCRdb on the multiplex PCR reads, yielding one entry per CDR3 protein. The sample holds more than 650,000 distinct CDR3 sequences, around 15% seen once. Of note for this clonotype: Its specificity is not known.

This clonotype originated in a young woman with Graves' hyperthyroidism. The V gene is TRBV30, the J gene TRBJ2-3; 9 nucleotides agree with TRBD2. Sequenced material: blood. CDR3 DNA: TGTGCCTGGAGCCGACTAGCGGGCACAGATACGCAGTATTTT. Residues: CAWSRLAGTDTQYF.